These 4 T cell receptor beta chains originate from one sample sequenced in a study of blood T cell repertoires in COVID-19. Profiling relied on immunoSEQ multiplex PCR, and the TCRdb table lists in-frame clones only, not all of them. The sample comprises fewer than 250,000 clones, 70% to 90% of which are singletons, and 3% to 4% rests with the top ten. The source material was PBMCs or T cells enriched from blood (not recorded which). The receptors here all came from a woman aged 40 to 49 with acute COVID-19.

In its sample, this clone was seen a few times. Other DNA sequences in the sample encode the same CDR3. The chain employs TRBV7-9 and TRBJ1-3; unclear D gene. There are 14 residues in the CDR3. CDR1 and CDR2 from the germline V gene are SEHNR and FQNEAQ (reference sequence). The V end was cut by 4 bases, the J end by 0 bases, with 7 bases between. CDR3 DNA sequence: TGTGCCAGCAGCTCCGGTGTCTCTGGAAACACCATATATTTT. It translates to CASSSGVSGNTIYF. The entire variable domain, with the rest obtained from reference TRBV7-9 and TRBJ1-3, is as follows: DTGVSQNPRHKITKRGQNVTFRCDPISEHNRLYWYRQTLGQGPEFLTYFQNEAQLEKSRLLSDRFSAERPKGSFSTLEIQRTEQGDSAMYLCASSSGVSGNTIYFGEGSWLTVV.

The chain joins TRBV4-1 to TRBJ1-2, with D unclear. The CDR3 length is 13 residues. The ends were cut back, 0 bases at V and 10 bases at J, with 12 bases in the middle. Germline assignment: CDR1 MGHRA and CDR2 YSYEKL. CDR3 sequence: CASSQDQAAAYTF. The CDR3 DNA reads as TGCGCCAGCAGCCAAGATCAAGCGGCAGCCTACACCTTC.

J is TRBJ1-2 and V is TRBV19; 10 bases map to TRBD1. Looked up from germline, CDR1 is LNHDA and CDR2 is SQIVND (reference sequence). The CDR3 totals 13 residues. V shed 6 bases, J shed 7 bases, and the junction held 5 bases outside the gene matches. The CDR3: CASSPRDRGGYTF. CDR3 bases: TGTGCCAGTAGCCCCCGGGACAGGGGTGGCTACACCTTC.

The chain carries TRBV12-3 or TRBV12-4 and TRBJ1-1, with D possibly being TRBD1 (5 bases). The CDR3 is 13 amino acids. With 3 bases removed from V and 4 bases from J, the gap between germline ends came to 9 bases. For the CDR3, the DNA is TGTGCCAGCAGTTTGGGGGGGGTCACTGAAGCTTTCTTT. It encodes CASSLGGVTEAFF.